The T cell receptor beta chain under discussion was sequenced for a study of Ad26.COV2.S vaccination and SARS-CoV-2 variants. Treatment given: roughly 18 received Ad26.COV2.S at low or high dose, single or two shots; about five received placebo; per-sample allocation not given. Sampling was done on day 63 after the first vaccine or placebo injection. CDR1 is LGHNA and CDR2 is YSLEER in the germline V gene. Trimming pared 0 bases from V and 4 bases from J, leaving 18 bases between. The CDR3 contains 17 residues. Only in-frame clones appear in the TCRdb table, and some are missing; sequencing was by immunoSEQ multiplex PCR. The sample contains 400,000 to 450,000 clones, over 80% of which appear only once.

The chain links TRBV4-3 to TRBJ1-2; D perhaps matches TRBD1 (6 bases). This clonotype originated in a person aged 18-60 years who received the Ad26.COV2.S COVID-19 vaccine or a placebo. This sample comprised peripheral blood, obtained in a trial of Ad26.COV2.S vaccine versus placebo. For the CDR3, the DNA is TGCGCCAGCAGCCAAGATCTGGGGGGCGCGTACGGCTATGGCTACACCTTC. Amino acids: CASSQDLGGAYGYGYTF.